Each of the 18 T cell receptor beta chains below was sequenced from the same sample in a study of regulatory T cells in long-lasting Graves disease. Time point defined: persistent/refractory GD, antithyroid drugs over 5 years with positive TRAb. With RNA extracted from PBMCs as input, the TCR library was made. Arm-PCR of CDR3 regions with iRepertoire HTBI primers generated TCR beta libraries. TCRdb reprocessed the multiplex PCR reads via MiXCR and lists one record per CDR3 protein. The sample gives around 460,000 distinct CDR3 sequences, 20% to 25% of which show up once; 7.1% is in the top ten. The specimen comprised peripheral blood mononuclear cells (PBMCs), sampled when the disease was refractory, from a patient treated with antithyroid drugs. These receptors all stem from a female donor with Graves disease.

In this sample, this clonotype turned up a few times. The rearrangement joins TRBV7-2 to TRBJ2-2; possibly TRBD2 for D (6 bases). Germline loops: CDR1 SGHTA, CDR2 FQGNSA. This CDR3 spans 13 amino acids. V was pared by 3 bases and J by 5 bases, with 7 bases between. The CDR3 here is CASSFSGTGELFF. The DNA for the CDR3 is TGTGCCAGCAGCTTTAGCGGTACCGGGGAGCTGTTTTTT.

This clonotype has just a few counts. The chain recombines TRBV29-1 with TRBJ2-1; 10 bases are shared with TRBD2. J lost 0 bases, V lost 2 bases, and 7 bases had no gene match. The germline gives CDR1 SQVTM, CDR2 ANQGSEA. CDR3 size: 17 residues. The chain's CDR3 is CSVENLAGDTSYNEQFF. The CDR3 DNA reads TGCAGCGTTGAAAACCTAGCGGGAGATACCTCCTACAATGAGCAGTTCTTC.

This chain connects TRBV5-6 to TRBJ1-5; TRBD1 agrees at 8 bases. The V and J ends lost 4 bases and 11 bases, in that order; junction bases with no gene match: 14. Germline V gene data show CDR1 as SGHDT and CDR2 as YYEEEE. The CDR3 covers 15 residues. The CDR3 DNA reads as TGTGCCAGCAGCGACGGACAGGGAAACGGTGGTGCCCAGCATTTT. Protein product: CASSDGQGNGGAQHF. The full variable domain, rest sourced from reference TRBV5-6 and TRBJ1-5, is DAGVTQSPTHLIKTRGQQVTLRCSPKSGHDTVSWYQQALGQGPQFIFQYYEEEERQRGNFPDRFSGHQFPNYSSELNVNALLLGDSALYLCASSDGQGNGGAQHFGDGTRLSIL.

This clonotype was recorded a few times. This chain uses TRBV3-1 with TRBJ1-2; no definite D call. The germline CDR1 and CDR2 sequences are LGHDT and YNNKEL (reference sequence). V was shortened by 1 base and J by 2 bases, with 8 bases between the two germline ends. CDR3 length equals 14 residues. This CDR3 is CASSQVPVNYGYTF. The CDR3 DNA is TGTGCCAGCAGCCAAGTCCCGGTAAACTATGGCTACACCTTC.

In this sample, this clonotype turned up many times. The chain has TRBV11-2 and TRBJ2-5; TRBD2 might be the D (6 bases). Per the germline V gene, CDR1 is SGHAT and CDR2 is FQNNGV. The CDR3 loop spans 14 amino acids. V lost 5 bases, J lost 5 bases, and 15 bases lay in between. CDR3: CASSRRAGGETQYF. CDR3 DNA sequence: TGTGCCAGCAGCAGAAGGGCTGGAGGGGAGACCCAGTACTTC.

This clonotype was seen repeatedly, ten times or more. The rearrangement links TRBV20-1 to TRBJ2-7; the match to TRBD2 covers 12 bases. Germline loops: CDR1 DFQATT, CDR2 SNEGSKA (reference sequence). Unmatched junction bases numbered 6, after V lost 5 bases and J lost 1 base. There are 15 residues in the CDR3. The CDR3 DNA sequence: TGCAGTGCTCCTACTACTAGCGGGGGGTCCTACGAGCAGTACTTC. Translation gives CSAPTTSGGSYEQYF.

This clonotype has more than one count but fewer than ten. The chain couples TRBV27 to TRBJ1-3; D call uncertain. Germline-derived CDR1 and CDR2 are MNHEY and SMNVEV (reference sequence). The germline V and J ends were trimmed by 5 bases and 0 bases, with 11 bases remaining between them. The CDR3 is made up of 15 amino acids. The chain's CDR3 is CASSAVAFSGNTIYF. The CDR3 DNA is TGTGCCAGCAGTGCCGTAGCCTTCTCTGGAAACACCATATATTTT.

This clonotype came up a few times. The chain couples TRBV29-1 to TRBJ1-2; a possible D gene is TRBD1 (5 bases). CDR3 length equals 16 residues. Germline V gene data show CDR1 as SQVTM and CDR2 as ANQGSEA. V was pared by 0 bases and J by 3 bases, with 17 bases between. The CDR3 loop is CSVEDPGQGEDYGYTF. The CDR3 nucleotides are TGCAGCGTTGAAGATCCGGGCCAGGGAGAGGACTATGGCTACACCTTC.

As for this clonotype: A far bigger clonotype differs at one base, so this is likely a read error. This chain links TRBV6-8 with TRBJ2-5, with D tentatively TRBD1 (6 bases). In germline, CDR1 is MNHGY, CDR2 SAAAGT. The CDR3 runs to 14 residues. CDR3 loop: CASSSRGGEEAQYF. Written as DNA, the CDR3 is TGTGCCAGCAGTTCACGAGGGGGTGAAGAGGCCCAGTACTTC.

This clonotype was detected ten times or more. This chain joins TRBV12-3 or TRBV12-4 and TRBJ1-5; no clear D. The length of the CDR3 is 16 residues. V was cut by 3 bases and J by 0 bases, with 12 bases left in between. CDR3 in DNA: TGTGCCAGCAGTTTCCCGGGATCGGCTAGCAATCAGCCCCAGCATTTT. The encoded protein is CASSFPGSASNQPQHF.

This clonotype was recorded a few times. The rearrangement joins TRBV2 to TRBJ2-5; 8 bases are a match to TRBD2. The trim removed 6 bases at V and 5 bases at J, leaving 5 bases unmatched. CDR1 and CDR2 from the germline V gene are SNHLY and FYNNEI. CDR3 length equals 13 residues. CDR3 sequence: CASSAGGDETQYF. The CDR3 DNA is TGTGCCAGCAGCGCGGGGGGCGACGAGACCCAGTACTTC.

The rearrangement joins TRBV13 to TRBJ2-5; no definite D call. This CDR3 comprises 13 residues. V was pared by 4 bases and J by 5 bases, with 11 bases between. Germline V gene lookup returns CDR1 PRHDT and CDR2 FYEKMQ (reference sequence). CDR3 in amino acids: CASSYRALETQYF. The CDR3 DNA follows: TGTGCCAGCAGCTACCGGGCCCTGGAGACCCAGTACTTC.

This clonotype was detected only a few times. V gene TRBV5-1 combines with J gene TRBJ2-6; no firm D call. This CDR3 spans 17 amino acids. Trimming stripped 1 base from V and 0 bases from J, with 11 bases between. CDR1 SGHRS and CDR2 YFSETQ come from the germline V gene. In DNA form, the CDR3 reads TGCGCCAGCAGCTTGTCCCCTGCCGCCTCTGGGGCCAACGTCCTGACTTTC. As protein: CASSLSPAASGANVLTF.

This clonotype showed up many times. The chain couples TRBV2 to TRBJ1-2; D uncertain. Germline V gene lookup returns CDR1 SNHLY and CDR2 FYNNEI. The CDR3 runs 14 residues. V gave up 5 bases and J gave up 6 bases, with 16 bases separating them. The CDR3 DNA reads TGTGCCAGCAGTTTCAGGACCCGCGGCGATGGCTACACCTTC. The encoded protein is CASSFRTRGDGYTF.

The V call is TRBV19, the J call TRBJ1-5; no definite D call. V was trimmed by 5 bases and J by 6 bases, leaving 11 bases between them. Germline CDR1 reads LNHDA; CDR2 reads SQIVND (reference sequence). The CDR3 length is 13 residues. The CDR3 region has the DNA TGTGCCAGTAGTCCCGACACGTTTCAGCCCCAGCATTTT. Amino acid sequence: CASSPDTFQPQHF. Supplemented by reference TRBV19 and TRBJ1-5, the full variable domain reads DGGITQSPKYLFRKEGQNVTLSCEQNLNHDAMYWYRQDPGQGLRLIYYSQIVNDFQKGDIAEGYSVSREKKESFPLTVTSAQKNPTAFYLCASSPDTFQPQHFGDGTRLSIL.

This clonotype was seen more than once but under ten times. The chain combines TRBV28 with TRBJ2-3; possibly TRBD1 for D (5 bases). CDR3 size: 17 residues. Germline CDR1 and CDR2: MDHEN and SYDVKM. V was cut by 6 bases and J by 0 bases, with 19 bases left in between. The CDR3 nucleotides are TGTGCCAGCAGGGGGCTTGGGGCAGCAACTAGCACAGATACGCAGTATTTT. Its protein is CASRGLGAATSTDTQYF.

There are a few counts of this clonotype. The CDR3 protein is CASSPRLITYEQYF. The CDR3 DNA follows: TGTGCCAGTAGTCCCCGACTGATAACCTACGAGCAGTACTTC. The chain uses TRBV19 and TRBJ2-7; D is undetermined. V gave up 5 bases and J gave up 2 bases, with 13 bases separating them. This CDR3 region has 14 residues. Germline loops: CDR1 LNHDA, CDR2 SQIVND (reference sequence).

CDR3 sequence (DNA): TGTGCCAGCAGTTTGCGGACTAGCGGGAACACCGGGGAGCTGTTTTTT. Its protein product is CASSLRTSGNTGELFF. The chain links TRBV12-3 or TRBV12-4 to TRBJ2-2, with 10 bases aligning to TRBD2. The CDR3 has 16 amino acids. The V segment lost 3 bases and the J segment 1 base; nucleotides outside the gene matches: 2.